This T cell receptor beta chain was recovered during a study of CD8 T cells in Susac syndrome. Study observations and caveats: The study conceded that relatively few individuals underwent its TCR sequencing and HLA analysis.

RNA was extracted with the RNeasy kit, and a quantity of about 0.45 to 1 ug was reverse transcribed using random hexamers. Multiplex immunoSEQ PCR targeted 54 Vbeta and 13 Jbeta TCR beta segments. TCRdb passed the immunoSEQ multiplex PCR reads through MiXCR, listing each CDR3 protein once. This table has around 180,000 distinct CDR3 sequences, more than 90% appearing once. The CDR3 runs to 17 residues. Germline CDR1 is MGHRA and CDR2 is YSYEKL. The V segment lost 0 bases and the J segment 4 bases; nucleotides outside the gene matches: 7. CD8+ and CD4+ T cells from blood underwent TCR beta sequencing, which was carried out in a high-throughput format. Purification of the CD8+ and CD4+ T cells relied on negative isolation, and TEMRA cells underwent FACS enrichment. Remarks on this clonotype: Its antigen is unknown.

The sequence derives from a human donor with multiple sclerosis. The rearrangement joins TRBV4-1 to TRBJ2-7, with TRBD2 identical over 12 bases. Sequencing was carried out using CD4+ T cells from PBMCs. CDR3 sequence (DNA): TGCGCCAGCAGCCAAGAGGAACTAGCGGGGGGCCATTACGAGCAGTACTTC. Translated: CASSQEELAGGHYEQYF.